This TCR beta chain was sequenced for a study of monozygotic twins with inflammatory bowel disease. TCRdb re-called the 5' RACE reads and gives one entry per CDR3 protein, without DNA. The repertoire table contains some 450,000 distinct CDR3 sequences. CDR1 is MNHNY, CDR2 SVGAGI, per germline (reference sequence). CDR3 length equals 13 residues. The V gene is TRBV6-6, the J gene TRBJ2-7. The source is a human donor with ulcerative colitis or Crohn's disease, or a healthy co-twin of an affected twin (not recorded which). Sequencing was performed on blood. The CDR3 is CASRAVADYEQYF.